This T cell receptor (beta chain) was identified during a study of blood T cell repertoires in COVID-19. As for the study in general: Collection of acute and convalescent COVID-19 samples took place in the United States, Italy and Spain. T cells, B-cell-depleted T cells, or PBMCs supplied cDNA or gDNA.

Original methodology: Quantification of nucleated cells was approximated via reference gene primer amplification. The protocol was immunoSEQ multiplex PCR, while the TCRdb copy is restricted to in-frame clones and leaves out a portion. V, J and clone size were drawn from that table, and D and trimming were deduced from the DNA. Among just over 90,000 clones listed, roughly 72% were seen once. The V end was cut by 4 bases, the J end by 0 bases, with 18 bases between. Germline-derived CDR1 and CDR2 are SGHDN and FVKESK. This CDR3 is built from 17 residues. This clonotype was obtained from a man aged 70 or older with acute or convalescent COVID-19. The rearrangement links TRBV14 to TRBJ2-5, with TRBD1 as a possible D gene (6 bases). Source material: peripheral blood. The CDR3 DNA is TGTGCCAGCAGCCTAAATATCCTCAACAGGGACCAAGAGACCCAGTACTTC. Translation gives CASSLNILNRDQETQYF.